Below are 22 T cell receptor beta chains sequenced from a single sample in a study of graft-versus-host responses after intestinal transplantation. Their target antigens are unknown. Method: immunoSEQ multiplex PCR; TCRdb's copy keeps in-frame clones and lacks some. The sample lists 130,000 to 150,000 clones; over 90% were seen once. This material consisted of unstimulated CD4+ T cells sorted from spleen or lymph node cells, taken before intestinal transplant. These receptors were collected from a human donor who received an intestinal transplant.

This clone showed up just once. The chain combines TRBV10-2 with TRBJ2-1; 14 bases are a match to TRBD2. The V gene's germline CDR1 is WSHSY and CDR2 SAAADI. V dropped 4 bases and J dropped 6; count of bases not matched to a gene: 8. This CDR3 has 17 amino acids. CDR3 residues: CASSVPGLAGVGNEQFF. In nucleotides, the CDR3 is TGCGCCAGCAGTGTGCCGGGACTAGCGGGAGTAGGCAATGAGCAGTTCTTC.

The CDR3 nucleotides read TGTGCCAGCAGCTTAAAGGGACTAGCGGTTCAGTACTTC. Protein product: CASSLKGLAVQYF. The chain recombines TRBV13 with TRBJ2-5; 11 nucleotides align to TRBD2. Germline trimming cut 2 bases from V and 11 bases from J; bases unmatched to any gene: 4. The germline V gene has CDR1 PRHDT and CDR2 FYEKMQ (reference sequence). This CDR3 contains 13 residues.

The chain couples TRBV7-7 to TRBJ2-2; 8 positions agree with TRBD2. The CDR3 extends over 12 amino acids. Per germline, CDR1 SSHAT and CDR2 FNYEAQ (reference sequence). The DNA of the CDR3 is TGTGCTAGGCGGGGGGACACCGGGGAGCTGTTTTTT. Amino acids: CARRGDTGELFF.

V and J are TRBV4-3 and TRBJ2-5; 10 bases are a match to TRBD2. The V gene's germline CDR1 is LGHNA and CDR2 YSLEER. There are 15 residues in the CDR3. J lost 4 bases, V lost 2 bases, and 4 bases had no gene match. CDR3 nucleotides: TGCGCCAGCAGCCAACTAGCGGGAGTGGGAGAGACCCAGTACTTC. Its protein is CASSQLAGVGETQYF.

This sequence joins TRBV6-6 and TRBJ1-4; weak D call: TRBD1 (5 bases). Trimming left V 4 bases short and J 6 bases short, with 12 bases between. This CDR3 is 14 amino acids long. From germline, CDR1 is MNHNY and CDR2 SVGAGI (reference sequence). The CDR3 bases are TGTGCCAGCAGTTCGGGTCCAGGGTATGAAAAACTGTTTTTT. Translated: CASSSGPGYEKLFF.

CDR3 in DNA: TGTGCCAGCAGCTCCCCCGGGACAGGTAGAAACACCATATATTTT. It encodes CASSSPGTGRNTIYF. This chain connects TRBV27 to TRBJ1-3; 8 bases map to TRBD1. Unmatched junction bases numbered 9, after V lost 6 bases and J lost 5 bases. Germline loops: CDR1 MNHEY, CDR2 SMNVEV (reference sequence). This CDR3 contains 15 residues.

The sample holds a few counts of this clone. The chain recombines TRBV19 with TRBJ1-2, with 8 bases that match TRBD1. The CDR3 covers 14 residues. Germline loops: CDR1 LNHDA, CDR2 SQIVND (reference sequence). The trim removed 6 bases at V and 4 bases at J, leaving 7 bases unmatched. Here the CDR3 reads CASRVTGVGYGYTF. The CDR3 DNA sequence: TGTGCCAGTAGAGTGACAGGGGTTGGCTATGGCTACACCTTC.

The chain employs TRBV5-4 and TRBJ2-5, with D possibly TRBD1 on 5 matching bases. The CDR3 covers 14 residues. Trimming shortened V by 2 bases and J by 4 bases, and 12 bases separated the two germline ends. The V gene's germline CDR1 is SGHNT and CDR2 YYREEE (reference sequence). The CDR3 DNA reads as TGTGCCAGCAGCTTCCCACAGGTCGGAGAGACCCAGTACTTC. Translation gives CASSFPQVGETQYF.

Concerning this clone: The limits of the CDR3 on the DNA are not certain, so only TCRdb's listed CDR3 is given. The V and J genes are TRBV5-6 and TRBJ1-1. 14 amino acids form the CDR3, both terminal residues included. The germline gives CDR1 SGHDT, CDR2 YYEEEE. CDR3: CASSFSGPAIEAFF.

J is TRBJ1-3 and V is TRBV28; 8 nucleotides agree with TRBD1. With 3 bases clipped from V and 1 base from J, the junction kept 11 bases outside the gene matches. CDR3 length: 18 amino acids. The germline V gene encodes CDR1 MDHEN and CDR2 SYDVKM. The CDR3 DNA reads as TGTGCCAGCAGTTTGACAGGGGTGGGACCCCTGTCTGGAAACACCATATATTTT. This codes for CASSLTGVGPLSGNTIYF.

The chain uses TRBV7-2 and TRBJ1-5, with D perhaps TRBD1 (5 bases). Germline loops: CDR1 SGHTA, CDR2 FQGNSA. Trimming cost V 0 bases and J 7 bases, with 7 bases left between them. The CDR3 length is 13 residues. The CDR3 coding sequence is TGTGCCAGCAGCTTAGCCAGGGAACAGCCCCAGCATTTT. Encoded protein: CASSLAREQPQHF.

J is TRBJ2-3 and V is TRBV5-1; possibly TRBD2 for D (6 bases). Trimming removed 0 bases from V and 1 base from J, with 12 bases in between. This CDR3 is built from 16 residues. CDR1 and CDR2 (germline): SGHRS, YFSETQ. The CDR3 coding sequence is TGCGCCAGCAGCTTGGACGGGGGATCGGGCACAGATACGCAGTATTTT. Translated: CASSLDGGSGTDTQYF.

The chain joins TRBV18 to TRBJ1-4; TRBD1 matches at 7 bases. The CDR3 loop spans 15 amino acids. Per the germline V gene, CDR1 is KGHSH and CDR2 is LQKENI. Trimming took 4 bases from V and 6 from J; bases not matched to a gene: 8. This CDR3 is CASSLPTGTDEKLFF. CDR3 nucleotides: TGTGCCAGCTCACTACCGACAGGGACAGATGAAAAACTGTTTTTT. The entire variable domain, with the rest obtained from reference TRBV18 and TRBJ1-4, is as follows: NAGVMQNPRHLVRRRGQEARLRCSPMKGHSHVYWYRQLPEEGLKFMVYLQKENIIDESGMPKERFSAEFPKEGPSILRIQQVVRGDSAAYFCASSLPTGTDEKLFFGSGTQLSVL.

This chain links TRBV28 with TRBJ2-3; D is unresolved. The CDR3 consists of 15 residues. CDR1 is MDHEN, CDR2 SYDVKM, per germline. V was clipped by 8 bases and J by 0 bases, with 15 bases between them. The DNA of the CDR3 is TGTGCCAGCGGAACACCGGTCACTAGCACAGATACGCAGTATTTT. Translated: CASGTPVTSTDTQYF.

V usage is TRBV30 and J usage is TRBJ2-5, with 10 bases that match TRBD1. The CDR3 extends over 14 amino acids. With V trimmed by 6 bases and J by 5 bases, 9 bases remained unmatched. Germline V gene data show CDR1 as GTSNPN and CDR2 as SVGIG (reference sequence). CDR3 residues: CACTTGGGGETQYF. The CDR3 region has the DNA TGTGCCTGTACGACAGGGGGCGGTGGGGAGACCCAGTACTTC.

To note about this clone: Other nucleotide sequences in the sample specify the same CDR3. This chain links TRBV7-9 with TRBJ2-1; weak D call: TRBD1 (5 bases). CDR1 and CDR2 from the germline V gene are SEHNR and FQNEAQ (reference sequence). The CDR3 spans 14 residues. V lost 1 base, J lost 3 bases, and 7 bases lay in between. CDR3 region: CASSLEQDYNEQFF. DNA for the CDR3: TGTGCCAGCAGCTTAGAACAGGACTACAATGAGCAGTTCTTC.

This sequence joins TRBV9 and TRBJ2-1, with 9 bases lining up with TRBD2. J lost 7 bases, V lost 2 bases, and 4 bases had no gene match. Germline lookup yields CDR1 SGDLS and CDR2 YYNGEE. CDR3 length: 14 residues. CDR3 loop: CASSVSGSTNEQFF. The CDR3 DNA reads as TGTGCCAGCAGCGTTAGCGGGAGCACGAATGAGCAGTTCTTC.

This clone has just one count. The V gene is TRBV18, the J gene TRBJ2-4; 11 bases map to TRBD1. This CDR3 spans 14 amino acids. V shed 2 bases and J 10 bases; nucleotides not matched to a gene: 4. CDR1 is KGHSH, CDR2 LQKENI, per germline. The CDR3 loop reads CASSPGQGALIQYF. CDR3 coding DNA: TGTGCCAGCTCACCAGGACAGGGGGCCCTAATTCAGTACTTC.

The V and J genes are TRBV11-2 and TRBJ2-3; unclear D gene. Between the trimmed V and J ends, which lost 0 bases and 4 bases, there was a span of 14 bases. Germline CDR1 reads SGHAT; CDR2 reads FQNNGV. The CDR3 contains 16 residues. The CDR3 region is CASSLEIDLSADTQYF. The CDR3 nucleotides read TGTGCCAGCAGCTTAGAGATAGATTTGAGCGCAGATACGCAGTATTTT.

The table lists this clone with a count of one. The CDR3 sequence: CASSLAGPPVPDTQYF. The CDR3 DNA is TGTGCCAGCAGTTTAGCGGGTCCGCCCGTACCAGATACGCAGTATTTT. The rearrangement links TRBV27 to TRBJ2-3, with D tentatively TRBD2 (5 bases). V lost 2 bases and J 4 bases, leaving 16 bases between the germline ends. Germline V CDR1 and CDR2: MNHEY, SMNVEV (reference sequence). This CDR3 comprises 16 residues.

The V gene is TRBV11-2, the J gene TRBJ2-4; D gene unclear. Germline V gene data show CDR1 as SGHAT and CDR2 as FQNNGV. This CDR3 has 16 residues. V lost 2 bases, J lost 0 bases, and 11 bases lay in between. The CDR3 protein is CASSLPLGLAKNIQYF. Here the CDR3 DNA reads TGTGCCAGCAGCTTACCGTTGGGGTTAGCCAAAAACATTCAGTACTTC.

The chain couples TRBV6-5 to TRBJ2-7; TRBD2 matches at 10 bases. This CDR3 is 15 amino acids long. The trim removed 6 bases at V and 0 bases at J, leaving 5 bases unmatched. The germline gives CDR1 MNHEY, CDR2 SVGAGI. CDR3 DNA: TGTGCCAGCAGGGGAGCGGGAGGGTCCTCCTACGAGCAGTACTTC. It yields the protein CASRGAGGSSYEQYF.